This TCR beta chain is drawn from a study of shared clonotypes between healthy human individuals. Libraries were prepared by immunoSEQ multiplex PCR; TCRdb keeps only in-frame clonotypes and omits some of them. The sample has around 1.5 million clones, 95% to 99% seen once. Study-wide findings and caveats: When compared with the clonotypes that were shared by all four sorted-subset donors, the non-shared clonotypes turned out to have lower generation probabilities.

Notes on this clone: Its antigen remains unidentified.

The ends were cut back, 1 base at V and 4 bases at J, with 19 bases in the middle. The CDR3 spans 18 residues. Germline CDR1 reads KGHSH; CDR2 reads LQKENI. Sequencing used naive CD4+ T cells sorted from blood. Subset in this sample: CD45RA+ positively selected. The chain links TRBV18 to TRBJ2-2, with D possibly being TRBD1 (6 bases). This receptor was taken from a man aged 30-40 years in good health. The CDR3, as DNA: TGTGCCAGCTCACCACAACGAGGGAACAGGGATGGCACCGGGGAGCTGTTTTTT. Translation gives CASSPQRGNRDGTGELFF.